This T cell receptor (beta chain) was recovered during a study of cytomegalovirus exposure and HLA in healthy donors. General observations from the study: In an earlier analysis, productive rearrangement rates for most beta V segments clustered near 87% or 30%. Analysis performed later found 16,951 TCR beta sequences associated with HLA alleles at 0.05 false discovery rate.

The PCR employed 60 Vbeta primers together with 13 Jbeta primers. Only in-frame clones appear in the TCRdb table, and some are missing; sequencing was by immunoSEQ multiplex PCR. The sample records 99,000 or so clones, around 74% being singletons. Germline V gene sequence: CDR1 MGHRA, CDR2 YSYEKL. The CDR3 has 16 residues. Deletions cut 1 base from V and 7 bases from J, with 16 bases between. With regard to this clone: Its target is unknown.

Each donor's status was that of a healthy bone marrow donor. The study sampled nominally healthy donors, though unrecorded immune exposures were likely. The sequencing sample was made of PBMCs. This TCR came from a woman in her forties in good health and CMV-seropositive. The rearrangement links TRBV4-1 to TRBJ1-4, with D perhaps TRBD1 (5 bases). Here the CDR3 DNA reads TGCGCCAGCAGCCAAGGTGGGGCAGGGCAAGCTGAAAAACTGTTTTTT. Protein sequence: CASSQGGAGQAEKLFF.